These T cell receptor beta chains were read from a single sample in a study of OX40 agonist ivuxolimab in advanced cancers. The data were produced by immunoSEQ multiplex PCR, yet TCRdb's version contains in-frame clones alone and is incomplete. The table shows tens of thousands of clones, with more than 80% occurring only once. The sample here was CD4+ or CD8+ T cells sorted from blood, taken in a trial of the OX40 agonist ivuxolimab. These receptors all stem from an adult with an advanced solid tumor such as melanoma, head and neck, liver or kidney cancer. Both conserved end residues are part of each CDR3.

v_gene: TRBV13; j_gene: TRBJ2-3; len: 18; CDR3aa: CASKSRIALAGGPDTQYF
v_gene: TRBV10-2; j_gene: TRBJ2-1; len: 15; CDR3aa: CASSEPGQDYNEQFF
v_gene: TRBV6-5; j_gene: TRBJ1-2; len: 15; CDR3aa: CASRSSGTENYGYTF
v_gene: TRBV5-1; j_gene: TRBJ2-7; len: 15; CDR3aa: CASSLNGGPREEQYF
v_gene: TRBV5-1; j_gene: TRBJ2-2; len: 15; CDR3aa: CASSLVREATGELFF
v_gene: TRBV19; j_gene: TRBJ2-3; len: 14; CDR3aa: CASSIRAFTDTQYF
v_gene: TRBV6-1; j_gene: TRBJ2-7; len: 19; CDR3aa: CASSANPGTSGSRFYEQYF
v_gene: TRBV2; j_gene: TRBJ2-7; len: 13; CDR3aa: CASRRGTAYEQYF
v_gene: TRBV4-2; j_gene: TRBJ2-2; len: 18; CDR3aa: CASSQDSLHRMSTGELFF
v_gene: TRBV9; j_gene: TRBJ2-1; len: 17; CDR3aa: CASSVGSREGPYNEQFF
v_gene: TRBV25-1; j_gene: TRBJ1-4; len: 15; CDR3aa: CASSELEGRDEKLFF
v_gene: TRBV5-1; j_gene: TRBJ1-2; len: 16; CDR3aa: CASSLEGITGGDGYTF
v_gene: TRBV4-2; j_gene: TRBJ2-5; len: 16; CDR3aa: CASSQDTLAGYETQYF
v_gene: TRBV28; j_gene: TRBJ2-1; len: 15; CDR3aa: CASGQLAGGGNEQFF
v_gene: TRBV11-3; j_gene: TRBJ2-7; len: 15; CDR3aa: CASSLDKWSANEQYF
v_gene: TRBV10-3; j_gene: TRBJ2-7; len: 14; CDR3aa: CAISDRRDSYEQYF
v_gene: TRBV5-8; j_gene: TRBJ2-7; len: 12; CDR3aa: CASSLVTYEQYF
v_gene: TRBV6-1; j_gene: TRBJ2-7; len: 10; CDR3aa: CASSEWEQYF
v_gene: TRBV9; j_gene: TRBJ1-5; len: 15; CDR3aa: CASSVSGNSNQPQHF
v_gene: TRBV29-1; j_gene: TRBJ2-1; len: 17; CDR3aa: CSVADRELFVGYNEQFF
v_gene: TRBV9; j_gene: TRBJ2-7; len: 12; CDR3aa: CASSGQGYEQYF
v_gene: TRBV7-9; j_gene: TRBJ1-4; len: 14; CDR3aa: CAIPWDGNHEKLFF
v_gene: TRBV6-1; j_gene: TRBJ1-5; len: 13; CDR3aa: CASSDVSNQPQHF
v_gene: TRBV27; j_gene: TRBJ2-5; len: 15; CDR3aa: CASSFSSGVQETQYF
v_gene: TRBV19; j_gene: TRBJ1-2; len: 12; CDR3aa: CASSAGTGGYTF
v_gene: TRBV5-6; j_gene: TRBJ1-1; len: 13; CDR3aa: CASSLDLNTEAFF
v_gene: TRBV5-6; j_gene: TRBJ2-1; len: 14; CDR3aa: CASSFDRTYNEQFF
v_gene: TRBV19; j_gene: TRBJ1-5; len: 15; CDR3aa: CASRRRQGRDQPQHF
v_gene: TRBV7-9; j_gene: TRBJ2-7; len: 13; CDR3aa: CASSLPGTSEQYF
v_gene: TRBV14; j_gene: TRBJ2-3; len: 15; CDR3aa: CASSLSGPSLDTQYF
v_gene: TRBV13; j_gene: TRBJ2-2; len: 14; CDR3aa: CASSLRLSGGELFF
v_gene: TRBV7-9; j_gene: TRBJ2-7; len: 16; CDR3aa: CASSSDSLPLSYEQYF
v_gene: TRBV19; j_gene: TRBJ2-2; len: 17; CDR3aa: CASSQASSGRAVGELFF
v_gene: TRBV2; j_gene: TRBJ2-3; len: 13; CDR3aa: CASSEERTDTQYF
v_gene: TRBV6-5; j_gene: TRBJ2-5; len: 14; CDR3aa: CASTPFMGQETQYF
v_gene: TRBV6-6; j_gene: TRBJ1-2; len: 11; CDR3aa: CASRQYYGYTF
v_gene: TRBV28; j_gene: TRBJ2-7; len: 14; CDR3aa: CASSLWREGSEQYF
v_gene: TRBV2; j_gene: TRBJ1-1; len: 15; CDR3aa: CASRETGGGYTEAFF
v_gene: TRBV4-1; j_gene: TRBJ1-5; len: 15; CDR3aa: CASSQDFGGSQPQHF
v_gene: TRBV29-1; j_gene: TRBJ2-1; len: 12; CDR3aa: CSVGQGAFEQFF